This passage covers 20 T cell receptor beta chains from one sample sequenced in a study of cytomegalovirus exposure and HLA in healthy donors. Both 60 Vbeta primers and 13 Jbeta primers went into the PCR. The assay was immunoSEQ multiplex PCR, and TCRdb's table has in-frame clones only and misses some. The table lists roughly 80,000 clones. The sequencing input was PBMCs. These receptors were collected from a girl aged 5-17 years in good health and CMV-seropositive.

The CDR3 nucleotides are TGTGCCAGCAGCCCCACGCCAGCGGGGGCCGAAGAGACCCAGTACTTC. As protein: CASSPTPAGAEETQYF. The genes are TRBV7-6 and TRBJ2-5, with TRBD2 matching over 8 bases. Germline CDR1 is SGHVS and CDR2 is FNYEAQ. V was clipped by 5 bases and J by 3 bases; unmatched bases: 11. The CDR3 loop spans 16 amino acids.

The chain joins TRBV4-1 to TRBJ1-2, with D perhaps matching TRBD1 (5 bases). Per germline, CDR1 MGHRA and CDR2 YSYEKL. V was pared by 1 base and J by 4 bases, with 22 bases between. The CDR3 runs to 18 residues. CDR3 sequence (DNA): TGCGCCAGCAGCCAAGGAGTGATTAGGCGGAGGGGTGCCTATGGCTACACCTTC. It translates to CASSQGVIRRRGAYGYTF.

CDR3 nucleotide sequence: TGTGCCACCAGTCCGACAGGGTCAGGTGAAAAACTGTTTTTT. Encoded protein: CATSPTGSGEKLFF. This chain links TRBV15 with TRBJ1-4; 7 nucleotides line up with TRBD1. V lost 6 bases to trimming and J lost 7 bases; unmatched junction nucleotides: 8. Germline V lookup: CDR1 LNHNV, CDR2 YYDKDF (reference sequence). CDR3 length: 14 residues.

The chain employs TRBV4-3 and TRBJ1-2, with D unclear. Trimming left V 0 bases short and J 1 base short, with 9 bases between. The germline V gene has CDR1 LGHNA and CDR2 YSLEER. This CDR3 contains 15 residues. The CDR3 nucleotides are TGCGCCAGCAGCCAAGATCTCCCAGTTAACTATGGCTACACCTTC. It encodes CASSQDLPVNYGYTF.

The chain couples TRBV4-1 to TRBJ1-2; D is perhaps TRBD1 (6 bases). The CDR3 has 16 residues. Germline values: CDR1 MGHRA, CDR2 YSYEKL. Trimming pared 3 bases from V and 3 bases from J, leaving 17 bases between. The CDR3 spells CASSQAQGLGDYGYTF. The CDR3 nucleotides are TGCGCCAGCAGCCAGGCTCAGGGGTTAGGGGACTATGGCTACACCTTC.

J is TRBJ1-2 and V is TRBV29-1, with D maybe TRBD1 (5 bases). Trimming removed 3 bases from V and 3 bases from J, with 8 bases in between. CDR3 size: 12 residues. Germline CDR1 is SQVTM and CDR2 is ANQGSEA. The CDR3 DNA is TGCAGCGTTGAGCAGGGCTACTATGGCTACACCTTC. It codes for CSVEQGYYGYTF. Using reference TRBV29-1 and TRBJ1-2 for the parts outside the CDR3, the full variable domain is SAVISQKPSRDICQRGTSLTIQCQVDSQVTMMFWYRQQPGQSLTLIATANQGSEATYESGFVIDKFPISRPNLTFSTLTVSNMSPEDSSIYLCSVEQGYYGYTFGSGTRLTVV.

CDR3 residues: CASSRDRGSYNEQFF. CDR3 DNA sequence: TGTGCCAGCAGCCGGGACAGGGGATCCTACAATGAGCAGTTCTTC. The genes are TRBV7-9 and TRBJ2-1, with 10 bases identical to TRBD1. Losses at the gene ends were 5 bases for V and 1 base for J; bases not matched to a gene: 2. Per germline, CDR1 SEHNR and CDR2 FQNEAQ (reference sequence). The CDR3 is made up of 15 amino acids. Based on the CDR3 plus reference TRBV7-9 and TRBJ2-1, the full variable domain is DTGVSQNPRHKITKRGQNVTFRCDPISEHNRLYWYRQTLGQGPEFLTYFQNEAQLEKSRLLSDRFSAERPKGSFSTLEIQRTEQGDSAMYLCASSRDRGSYNEQFFGPGTRLTVL.

A remark on this clone: Other nucleotide sequences from this sample produce the same CDR3. The chain is built from TRBV7-9 and TRBJ1-6, with D perhaps TRBD1 (6 bases). Germline V lookup: CDR1 SEHNR, CDR2 FQNEAQ (reference sequence). Trimming pared 5 bases from V and 5 bases from J, leaving 13 bases between. This CDR3 spans 15 amino acids. The CDR3: CASSTRQVNNSPLHF. CDR3 nucleotide sequence: TGTGCCAGCAGCACCCGACAGGTCAATAATTCACCCCTCCACTTT.

The chain couples TRBV5-6 to TRBJ2-1, with 8 bases aligning to TRBD2. The CDR3 totals 15 residues. The germline V gene has CDR1 SGHDT and CDR2 YYEEEE. V gave up 4 bases and J gave up 5 bases; unmatched junction bases: 8. The CDR3 sequence: CASSTGAGEDNEQFF. For the CDR3, the DNA is TGTGCCAGCAGCACCGGAGCGGGGGAGGACAATGAGCAGTTCTTC.

Details on this clone: The same CDR3 arises from other DNA sequences in this sample as well. The chain recombines TRBV6-1 with TRBJ1-1; unclear D gene. V lost 3 bases, J lost 0 bases, and 8 bases lay in between. The CDR3 contains 14 residues. The germline gives CDR1 MNHNS, CDR2 SASEGT. The CDR3 sequence: CASSEGGMNTEAFF. CDR3 nucleotides: TGTGCCAGCAGTGAGGGAGGGATGAACACTGAAGCTTTCTTT.

Notes on this clone: The same CDR3 also results from other DNA sequences found in this sample. The rearrangement uses TRBV6-5 and TRBJ1-6, with 10 nucleotides matching TRBD1. In germline, CDR1 is MNHEY, CDR2 SVGAGI. There are 15 residues in the CDR3. V was clipped by 5 bases and J by 7 bases; unmatched bases: 5. As DNA, the CDR3 is TGTGCCAGCAGTCCCGGGACAGGGGTGAATTCACCCCTCCACTTT. Protein product: CASSPGTGVNSPLHF.

The CDR3 region has the DNA TGTGCCAGCAGCCTAAGTGACAGGGCAGGCCGGGAGACCCAGTACTTC. Its translation: CASSLSDRAGRETQYF. V usage is TRBV14 and J usage is TRBJ2-5, with 7 bases aligning to TRBD1. The length of the CDR3 is 16 residues. Germline loops: CDR1 SGHDN, CDR2 FVKESK. V shed 4 bases and J 5 bases; nucleotides not matched to a gene: 13.

The rearrangement links TRBV5-1 to TRBJ2-1, with TRBD2 identical over 10 bases. Germline V gene data show CDR1 as SGHRS and CDR2 as YFSETQ. V gave up 4 bases and J gave up 5 bases; unmatched junction bases: 6. The CDR3 is made up of 15 amino acids. The DNA for the CDR3 is TGCGCCAGCAGCCCTACTAGCGGGGACAACAATGAGCAGTTCTTC. It encodes CASSPTSGDNNEQFF.

DNA for the CDR3: TGTGCCAGCAGCGTAGGGGGGCAGGGGGACACAGATACGCAGTATTTT. This encodes CASSVGGQGDTDTQYF. The chain uses TRBV9 and TRBJ2-3; 7 positions match TRBD1. This CDR3 is 16 amino acids long. V shed 0 bases, J shed 2 bases, and the junction held 6 bases outside the gene matches. The germline gives CDR1 SGDLS, CDR2 YYNGEE.

This rearrangement joins TRBV9 to TRBJ1-2, with TRBD1 matching over 9 bases. J was trimmed by 3 bases and V by 7 bases; bases with no gene match: 7. Germline V gives CDR1 SGDLS, CDR2 YYNGEE. This CDR3 is built from 14 residues. This CDR3 is CASHGTGPDYGYTF. In DNA, the CDR3 is TGTGCCAGCCACGGGACAGGGCCGGACTATGGCTACACCTTC.

This rearrangement joins TRBV11-3 to TRBJ1-3; D perhaps matches TRBD1 (6 bases). CDR3 size: 13 residues. Trimming pared 5 bases from V and 6 bases from J, leaving 11 bases between. Looked up from germline, CDR1 is SGHNT and CDR2 is YENEEA. The CDR3 DNA reads as TGTGCCAGCAGCGCCACAGGGCTAAACACCATATATTTT. This gives the protein CASSATGLNTIYF.

CDR3 nucleotides: TGTGCCACCCAACGGGGGGACACCGGGGAGCTGTTTTTT. Translated: CATQRGDTGELFF. The chain is built from TRBV7-9 and TRBJ2-2; 7 bases agree with TRBD2. The V segment lost 10 bases and the J segment 3 bases; nucleotides outside the gene matches: 5. Germline-derived CDR1 and CDR2 are SEHNR and FQNEAQ (reference sequence). The CDR3 runs to 13 residues.

The chain uses TRBV23-1 and TRBJ2-5; D unclear. TRBV23-1 is treated as an ORF (open reading frame) with a function not yet certain. This CDR3 contains 14 residues. The V end lost 0 bases, the J end lost 7 bases, and 12 bases lay between the germline ends. CDR3 region: CASSQSAIPGTQYF. The CDR3 nucleotides read TGCGCCAGCAGTCAATCGGCGATTCCAGGGACCCAGTACTTC.

This chain connects TRBV30 to TRBJ2-1; D is possibly TRBD1 (5 bases). V lost 1 base to trimming and J lost 9 bases, with 19 bases between them. The CDR3 contains 15 residues. The germline CDR1 and CDR2 sequences are GTSNPN and SVGIG (reference sequence). The CDR3 here is CAWSGAERGRREQFF. The CDR3 DNA reads TGTGCCTGGAGTGGCGCCGAAAGGGGCCGCCGTGAGCAGTTCTTC.

J is TRBJ2-3 and V is TRBV30; 8 bases map to TRBD1. This CDR3 comprises 15 residues. V gave up 8 bases and J gave up 6 bases; unmatched junction bases: 16. Germline loops: CDR1 GTSNPN, CDR2 SVGIG (reference sequence). In nucleotides, the CDR3 is TGTGCCGGGACGACAGGGGCTAAAGTGGCTGATACGCAGTATTTT. Amino acids: CAGTTGAKVADTQYF.